The 2 T cell receptor beta chains in this list originate from one sample, sequenced in a study of OX40 agonist ivuxolimab in advanced cancers. TCRdb's table, derived via immunoSEQ multiplex PCR, lists solely in-frame clones and lacks some. The sample shows around 67,000 clones, approximately 90% of them seen only once. The sequences come from CD4+ or CD8+ T cells sorted from blood, collected in a trial of the OX40 agonist ivuxolimab. Receptor source: an adult with an advanced solid tumor such as melanoma, head and neck, liver or kidney cancer.

In the case of this clone: The sample contains more than one DNA sequence encoding this CDR3. V gene TRBV7-8 combines with J gene TRBJ2-5, with TRBD2 identical over 7 bases. Germline lookup yields CDR1 SGHVS and CDR2 FQNEAQ. The CDR3 has 14 amino acids. The V segment lost 1 base and the J segment 4 bases; nucleotides outside the gene matches: 3. The DNA of the CDR3 is TGTGCCAGCAGCTTAGGTTGGGGGGGAGAGACCCAGTACTTC. Its translation is CASSLGWGGETQYF. Together with reference TRBV7-8 and TRBJ2-5, the CDR3 gives the full variable domain: GAGVSQSPRYKVAKRGQDVALRCDPISGHVSLFWYQQALGQGPEFLTYFQNEAQLDKSGLPSDRFFAERPEGSVSTLKIQRTQQEDSAVYLCASSLGWGGETQYFGPGTRLLVL.

CDR3 loop: CASSTIQGSGANVLTF. CDR3 bases: TGTGCCAGTAGTACGATACAGGGCTCTGGGGCCAACGTCCTGACTTTC. The V gene is TRBV19, the J gene TRBJ2-6; D possibly corresponds to TRBD1 (6 bases). The V and J ends lost 4 bases and 0 bases respectively, with 10 bases between them. Germline-derived CDR1 and CDR2 are LNHDA and SQIVND (reference sequence). CDR3 length equals 16 residues.